A selection of T cell receptor beta chains follows, all from one sample in a study of spatial heterogeneity in lung cancer. TCRdb reanalysed the 5' RACE reads using MiXCR and keeps one entry per CDR3 protein. The sample shows around 74,000 distinct CDR3 sequences, about an eighth of them seen only once. Sample: PBMCs, taken at surgery. All receptors come from a male donor with early-stage non-small cell lung cancer. Both conserved end residues are part of each CDR3. The order of the fields is CDR3 protein, CDR3 DNA, clone size, V gene, J gene, D gene. The D gene is left open where the match is weak. Not every row has a clone size; where given, it reads once, few, many or a size class.

CASRTDRGQGEQYF	TGTGCCAGCAGGACCGACAGGGGGCAAGGCGAGCAGTACTTC	few	TRBV2	TRBJ2-7	TRBD1
CASSLYTADTEAFF	TGCGCCAGCAGCTTATACACGGCGGACACTGAAGCTTTCTTT	.	TRBV5-1	TRBJ1-1	.
CAGSLGTGGTDTQYF	TGTGCCGGATCACTGGGGACAGGGGGCACAGATACGCAGTATTTT	few	TRBV30	TRBJ2-3	TRBD1
CASSANLVNEQFF	TGTGCCAGTAGTGCCAACCTAGTAAATGAGCAGTTCTTC	few	TRBV19	TRBJ2-1	.
CASSETLQGNTEAFF	TGTGCCAGCAGTGAAACGTTACAGGGGAACACTGAAGCTTTCTTT	few	TRBV6-1	TRBJ1-1	.
CASSHRQGPSTGELFF	TGCGCCAGCAGCCACCGACAGGGGCCAAGCACCGGGGAGCTGTTTTTT	.	TRBV4-3	TRBJ2-2	TRBD1
CVSTSGQGTDTQYF	TGTGTCAGTACCTCGGGACAAGGAACAGATACGCAGTATTTT	.	TRBV7-6	TRBJ2-3	.
CASSQLKGNTQYF	TGTGCCAGCAGCCAACTTAAAGGAAATACGCAGTATTTT	.	TRBV7-2	TRBJ2-3	.
CASSLPTGSTDTQYF	TGTGCCAGCAGCTTACCAACCGGGTCCACAGATACGCAGTATTTT	many	TRBV28	TRBJ2-3	.
CSAWDSGGQETQYF	TGCAGTGCCTGGGACTCAGGAGGCCAAGAGACCCAGTACTTC	once	TRBV20-1	TRBJ2-5	.
CAISYRTGSTDTQYF	TGTGCCATCAGCTATAGGACAGGGTCAACAGATACGCAGTATTTT	many	TRBV10-3	TRBJ2-3	TRBD1
CASREGGNYGYTF	TGTGCCAGCAGGGAGGGAGGCAACTATGGCTACACCTTC	.	TRBV2	TRBJ1-2	.
CASSLRTDYNEQFF	TGTGCCAGTAGTCTCCGGACAGATTACAATGAGCAGTTCTTC	many	TRBV19	TRBJ2-1	.
CASSFTGTGQGYTF	TGTGCCAGCAGCTTTACCGGGACAGGACAGGGCTACACCTTC	many	TRBV7-9	TRBJ1-2	TRBD1
CASSFLGPPTGELFF	TGTGCCAGCAGTTTTTTGGGCCCCCCTACCGGGGAGCTGTTCTTT	.	TRBV12-3/TRBV12-4	TRBJ2-2	.